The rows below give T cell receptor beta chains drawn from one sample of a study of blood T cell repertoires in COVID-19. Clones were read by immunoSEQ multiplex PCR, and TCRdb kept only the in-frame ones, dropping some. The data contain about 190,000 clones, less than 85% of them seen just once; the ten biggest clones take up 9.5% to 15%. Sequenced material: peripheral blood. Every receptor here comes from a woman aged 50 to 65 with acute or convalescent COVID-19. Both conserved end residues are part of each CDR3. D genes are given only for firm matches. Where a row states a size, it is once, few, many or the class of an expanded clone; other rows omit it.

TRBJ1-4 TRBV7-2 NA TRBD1 CASSAGGLNEKLFF TGTGCCAGCAGCGCAGGGGGTTTGAATGAAAAACTGTTTTTT
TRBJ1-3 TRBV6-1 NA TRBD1 CASSETTGGNTIYF TGTGCCAGCAGTGAGACGACAGGGGGAAACACCATATATTTT
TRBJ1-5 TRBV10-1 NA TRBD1 CATTQTGGVCQPQHF TGCGCCACCACCCAAACAGGGGGAGTATGTCAGCCCCAGCATTTT
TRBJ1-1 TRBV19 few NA CASSATGNTEAFF TGTGCCAGTAGTGCGACAGGGAACACTGAAGCTTTCTTT
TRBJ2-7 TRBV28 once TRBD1 CASAPPGTARLRRQYF TGTGCCAGCGCGCCGCCCGGGACAGCTCGACTCCGGAGGCAGTACTTC
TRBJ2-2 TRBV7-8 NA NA CASSLWEASVTGELFF TGTGCCAGCAGCTTATGGGAGGCGTCGGTCACCGGGGAGCTGTTTTTT
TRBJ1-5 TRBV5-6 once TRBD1 CASSLERGRSGQPQHF TGTGCCAGCAGCTTGGAGAGGGGGCGAAGTGGTCAGCCCCAGCATTTT
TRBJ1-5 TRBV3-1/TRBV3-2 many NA CASNLEGGPQHF TGTGCCAGCAACCTGGAGGGAGGGCCCCAGCATTTT
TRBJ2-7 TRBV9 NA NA CASSATGYSYEQYF TGTGCCAGCAGCGCCACAGGATACTCCTACGAGCAGTACTTC
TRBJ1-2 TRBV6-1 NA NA CASSEGPHLYGYTF TGTGCCAGCAGTGAAGGCCCCCATCTATATGGCTACACCTTC
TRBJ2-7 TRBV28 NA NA CASSLEGLNEQYF TGTGCCAGCAGTTTGGAGGGGCTCAACGAGCAGTACTTC
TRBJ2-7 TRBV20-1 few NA CSASNSLLRSEQYF TGCAGTGCTAGTAATTCCCTACTAAGATCCGAGCAGTACTTC
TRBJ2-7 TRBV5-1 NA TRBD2 CASSLVSGGSPYEQYF TGCGCCAGCAGCTTGGTTAGCGGGGGGTCCCCCTACGAGCAGTACTTC
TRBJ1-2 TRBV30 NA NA CAWSHPGEGDNYGYTF TGTGCCTGGAGTCACCCAGGGGAAGGAGATAACTATGGCTACACCTTC
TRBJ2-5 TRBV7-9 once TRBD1 CASSLTGGAKTQYF TGTGCCAGCAGTTTGACAGGGGGCGCGAAGACCCAGTACTTC
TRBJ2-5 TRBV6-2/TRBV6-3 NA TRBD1 CASSPGQGIVQETQYF TGTGCCAGCAGTCCCGGACAGGGGATCGTCCAAGAGACCCAGTACTTC
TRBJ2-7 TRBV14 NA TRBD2 CASSQDWRGSYEQYF TGTGCCAGCAGCCAAGATTGGCGGGGGAGCTACGAGCAGTACTTC
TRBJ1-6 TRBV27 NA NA CASSLSPGAGSPLHF TGTGCCAGCAGTTTATCACCAGGGGCCGGTTCACCCCTCCACTTT
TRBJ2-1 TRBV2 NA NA CASSSEQGVSEQFF TGTGCCAGCAGTTCAGAACAGGGAGTGAGTGAGCAGTTCTTC
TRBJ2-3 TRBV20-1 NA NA CSASNRADTQYF TGCAGTGCTAGTAACAGGGCAGATACGCAGTATTTT
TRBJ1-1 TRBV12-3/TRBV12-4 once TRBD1 CASSAGQGIRAFF TGTGCCAGCAGTGCCGGACAGGGGATCAGAGCTTTCTTT
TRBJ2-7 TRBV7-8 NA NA CASSSRQGLNEQYF TGTGCCAGCAGCTCCCGACAGGGACTGAACGAGCAGTACTTC